This T cell receptor beta chain is from a study of T cells in Graves' hyperthyroidism and ophthalmopathy. Study-level information: Peripheral blood was taken when the disease was first diagnosed, before any treatment began.

V was cut by 2 bases and J by 5 bases, with 10 bases left in between. The CDR3 has 13 amino acids. Germline V gene sequence: CDR1 MDHEN, CDR2 SYDVKM. Findings of the study overall: Blood also held most thyroid clonotypes expanded beyond 0.001. Ophthalmopathy was predicted by the model a median of around 5.9 months ahead of onset.

Ten or more counts support this clonotype. Antigen unknown. The investigators amplified TCR beta CDR3 regions from RNA transcripts. First-round RT-PCR with HTBI primers amplified the TCR CDR3 region. TCRdb re-called the multiplex PCR reads through MiXCR, storing one row per CDR3 protein. The data contain some 690,000 distinct CDR3 sequences, 17% of them singletons. The authors deemed Graves' hyperthyroidism stable absent ophthalmopathy progression within 18 months. The chain uses TRBV28 and TRBJ2-7; unclear D gene. The sequencing sample was made of blood. The TCR was taken from a man aged 50 to 59 with Graves' hyperthyroidism. CDR3 sequence (DNA): TGTGCCAGCAGTTTACCTTATCGGAACGAGCAGTACTTC. Translation gives CASSLPYRNEQYF.